The clone carrying this T cell receptor (beta chain) has more than one count but fewer than ten. What it recognizes is unknown. Other nucleotide sequences in the sample specify the same CDR3. This record comes from a study of beta chain features in type 1 diabetes. Findings and limits, study-wide: Compared with healthy donors, patients appeared to share more similar naive, central memory and regulatory TCRB repertoires.

The authors reverse transcribed all of the isolated RNA, so sequencing captured expressed TCRB transcripts. Sequencing was performed with immunoSEQ multiplex PCR; in TCRdb, only in-frame clones are kept and a portion is missing. The sample holds fewer than 200,000 clones, roughly 8% seen once. From germline, CDR1 is SQVTM and CDR2 ANQGSEA. Losses at the gene ends were 2 bases for V and 0 bases for J; bases not matched to a gene: 2. This CDR3 comprises 14 residues. J is TRBJ2-3 and V is TRBV29-1, with 7 bases fitting TRBD2. The sequencing input was central memory CD4+ T cells from blood. This receptor was identified in a man aged 18 to 30 in good health. CDR3 protein: CSVERGDSTDTQYF. CDR3 in DNA: TGCAGCGTTGAACGGGGGGACAGCACAGATACGCAGTATTTT.